This TCR beta chain was documented in a study of tumour-infiltrating T cells in Burkitt lymphoma. The overall study: This cohort included all epidemiological subtypes of Burkitt lymphoma. Repertoire clonality predicted overall and progression-free survival. Overall study results and limits: Many Burkitt lymphoma patients shared several public clonotypes.

This clone was counted only a few times. The antigen is unknown. Produced via immunoSEQ multiplex PCR; TCRdb's table is partial and in-frame only. The profile shows over 250 clones, about a sixth of them singletons. Germline assignment: CDR1 SGHTA and CDR2 FQGNSA. This CDR3 region has 13 residues. V dropped 5 bases and J dropped 4; count of bases not matched to a gene: 3. The sample consisted of tumor tissue from a relapse. The rearrangement uses TRBV7-2 and TRBJ1-2; the match to TRBD1 covers 8 bases. The receptor's source is a human donor with relapsed Burkitt lymphoma. The CDR3 nucleotides read TGTGCCAGCAGCCCGGACAGGGTCTATGGCTACACCTTC. Translating it yields CASSPDRVYGYTF.